The T cell receptor beta chain under discussion was sequenced for a study of T cells in Graves' hyperthyroidism and ophthalmopathy (dated by TCRdb to the late 2010s). About the full investigation: TCR V-J signatures able to tell the groups apart were searched for in a discovery cohort of 90 to 100 patients, of whom 43 had Graves' ophthalmopathy and 57 had stable Graves' hyperthyroidism. Prospective prediction of ophthalmopathy was tested in an independent validation cohort consisting of 18 to 20 hyperthyroidism patients and 15 to 17 patients who later progressed to ophthalmopathy. For training and testing, the approximately 92 patients in the discovery cohort were randomly divided in a 7:3 ratio. Thyroid tissue and blood T-cell repertoires from roughly six Graves' hyperthyroidism patients were also compared in the study. After sampling, hyperthyroidism patients received methimazole starting at 30 mg daily, and ophthalmopathy patients received high-dose intravenous methylprednisolone. According to the paper, TCR Vbeta CDR3 sequencing was carried out on roughly 130 peripheral blood samples, which came from fewer than 50 ophthalmopathy, some 73 hyperthyroidism and about 17 progressor patients. The full study reports these points: During validation, the model predicted progression to ophthalmopathy a median of approximately 7 months ahead of onset, with around 65% sensitivity and 72% to 80% specificity. Most expanded thyroid clonotypes (frequency above 0.001) were also found in blood, which suggests that blood repertoires may mirror thyroid immune responses. A model built on a 13 V-J signature distinguished ophthalmopathy from stable hyperthyroidism, reaching roughly 88% sensitivity and under 84% specificity in cross-validation and 80%/75% in testing. No statistical method was used to fix the sample size in advance, and group allocation was not hidden from the investigators.

A few counts support this clonotype. Its antigen is unknown. No qualities accompany the bases; no much larger clone lies one base away. Stable Graves' hyperthyroidism was defined as no progression to ophthalmopathy during 18 months of follow-up. The hyperthyroidism patients were between 18 and 65 years old and newly diagnosed, with a disease duration of less than 2 months. Any patient with an uncontrolled infection, another autoimmune disease, pregnancy or lactation was excluded. Diagnoses relied on clinical symptoms, serum thyroxine and TRAb, thyroid ultrasound and orbital computed tomography. Total RNA was extracted with Trizol reagent, and quality was checked on an Agilent 2100 Bioanalyzer. TCR beta CDR3 regions were amplified from RNA transcripts. For the first round of RT-PCR on the TCR CDR3, the HTBI primer set was used together with the Qiagen OneStep RT-PCR kit. Libraries were constructed in a second round of multiplex PCR, after which size selection and purification were performed. Paired-end sequencing of the libraries was performed with 100 bp reads on an Illumina HiSeq2000. In the original analysis: SOAPnuke was used to process the raw data, throwing out any read that contained adapters or uncalled bases, had a mean Phred below 15, or lacked an exact constant-primer or identifier match. COPE v1.2.5 was used to merge the high-quality paired reads, and each unique nucleotide sequence was defined as a clonotype. MiTCR v1.1 was used to align the clonotypes against IMGT TRBV, TRBD and TRBJ reference segments. Analysis was restricted to V-J combinations with a frequency above 0.0001, which covered 98% to 99.2% of repertoires. A TCS score was defined as the ratio of F50 (clonal expansion) to E x V (chaos), with BLOSUM62-based TCRdist applied between CDR3 peptides within each V-J. Welch's t-statistics and random forest reduced 450 to 600 V-J features to 13, which were used in a naive Bayes classifier (R e1071). The Morisita-Horn index was used to measure how similar the thyroid and blood repertoires were. In-frame beta chains were kept once TCRdb had trimmed the public reads at Q25 with fastp and called clones with MiXCR. Rows with one shared CDR3 protein collapse into an entry with the most common genes and DNA. The authors' filters were not applied to this entry. The sample has 500,000 to 600,000 distinct CDR3 sequences on record, about half of them singletons. The ten most abundant clones make up around 7.7% of the sample.

Including the terminal cysteine and phenylalanine, the CDR3 comprises 15 residues. Only the CDR3 portion is preserved as DNA: 45 bases, with reading frame beginning at the first base. Trimming takes 6 bases off V and 5 bases off J; junction bases not matched to a gene: 12. According to the germline V gene, CDR1 reads LGHNT and CDR2 reads FRNRAP. The chain is assembled from TRBV12-5 and TRBJ2-5, and 7 junctional nucleotides match TRBD2. Sequencing used peripheral blood or thyroid tissue (not recorded which). This TCR derives from a woman under 30 with Graves' hyperthyroidism. The CDR3 loop reads CASGPASTSPETQYF. The DNA sequence follows: TGTGCTAGTGGCCCCGCCTCGACTAGCCCGGAGACCCAGTACTTC.